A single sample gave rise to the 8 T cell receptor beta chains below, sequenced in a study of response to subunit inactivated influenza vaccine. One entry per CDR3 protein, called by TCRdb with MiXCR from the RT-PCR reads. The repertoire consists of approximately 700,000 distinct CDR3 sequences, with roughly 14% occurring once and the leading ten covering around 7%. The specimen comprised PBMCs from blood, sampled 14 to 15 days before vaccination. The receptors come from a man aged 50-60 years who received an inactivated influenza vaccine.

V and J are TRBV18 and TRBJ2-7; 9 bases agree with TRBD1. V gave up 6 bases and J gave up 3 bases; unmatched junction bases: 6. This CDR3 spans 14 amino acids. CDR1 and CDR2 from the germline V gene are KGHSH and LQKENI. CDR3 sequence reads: CASSRRQGDYEQYF. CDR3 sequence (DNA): TGTGCCAGCTCTCGGCGACAGGGGGACTACGAGCAGTACTTC. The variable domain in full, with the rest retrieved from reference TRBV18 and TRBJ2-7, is NAGVMQNPRHLVRRRGQEARLRCSPMKGHSHVYWYRQLPEEGLKFMVYLQKENIIDESGMPKERFSAEFPKEGPSILRIQQVVRGDSAAYFCASSRRQGDYEQYFGPGTRLTVT.

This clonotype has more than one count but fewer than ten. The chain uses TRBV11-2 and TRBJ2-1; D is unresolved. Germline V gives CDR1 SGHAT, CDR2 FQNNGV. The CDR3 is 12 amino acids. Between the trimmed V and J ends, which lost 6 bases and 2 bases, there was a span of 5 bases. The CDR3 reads CASRETYNEQFF. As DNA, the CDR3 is TGTGCCAGCAGAGAAACCTACAATGAGCAGTTCTTC.

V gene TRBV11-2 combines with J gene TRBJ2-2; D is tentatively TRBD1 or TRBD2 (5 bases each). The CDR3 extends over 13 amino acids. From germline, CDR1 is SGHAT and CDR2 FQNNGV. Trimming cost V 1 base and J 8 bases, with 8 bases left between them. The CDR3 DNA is TGTGCCAGCAGCTTAGGGGGGAATGGGGAGCTGTTTTTT. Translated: CASSLGGNGELFF.

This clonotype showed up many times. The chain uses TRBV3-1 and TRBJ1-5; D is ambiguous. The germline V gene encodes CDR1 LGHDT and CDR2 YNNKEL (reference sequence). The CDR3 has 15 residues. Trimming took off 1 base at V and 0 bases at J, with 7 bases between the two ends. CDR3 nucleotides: TGTGCCAGCAGCCAAGGTGTAAATAGCAATCAGCCCCAGCATTTT. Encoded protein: CASSQGVNSNQPQHF.

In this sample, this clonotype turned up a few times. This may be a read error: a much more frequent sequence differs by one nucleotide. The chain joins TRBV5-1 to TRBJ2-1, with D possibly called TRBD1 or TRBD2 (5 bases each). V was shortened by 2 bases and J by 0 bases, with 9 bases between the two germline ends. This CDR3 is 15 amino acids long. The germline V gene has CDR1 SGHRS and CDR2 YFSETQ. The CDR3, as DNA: TGCGCCAGCAGCTTTGAGGGGAGCTCCTACAATGAGCAGTTCTTC. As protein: CASSFEGSSYNEQFF.

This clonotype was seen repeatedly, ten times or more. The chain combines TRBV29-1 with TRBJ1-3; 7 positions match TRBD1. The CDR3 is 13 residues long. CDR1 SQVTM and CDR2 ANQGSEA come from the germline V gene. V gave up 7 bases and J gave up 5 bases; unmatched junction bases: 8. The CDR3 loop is CSAINRGRNTIYF. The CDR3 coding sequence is TGCAGCGCAATAAACAGGGGTCGAAACACCATATATTTT.

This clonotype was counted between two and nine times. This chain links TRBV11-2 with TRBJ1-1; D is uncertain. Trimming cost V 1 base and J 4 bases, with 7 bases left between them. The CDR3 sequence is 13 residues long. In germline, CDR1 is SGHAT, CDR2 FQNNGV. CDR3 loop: CASSLGEGTEAFF. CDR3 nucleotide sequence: TGTGCCAGCAGCTTAGGGGAAGGCACTGAAGCTTTCTTT. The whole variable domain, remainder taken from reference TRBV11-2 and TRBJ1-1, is EAGVAQSPRYKIIEKRQSVAFWCNPISGHATLYWYQQILGQGPKLLIQFQNNGVVDDSQLPKDRFSAERLKGVDSTLKIQPAKLEDSAVYLCASSLGEGTEAFFGQGTRLTVV.

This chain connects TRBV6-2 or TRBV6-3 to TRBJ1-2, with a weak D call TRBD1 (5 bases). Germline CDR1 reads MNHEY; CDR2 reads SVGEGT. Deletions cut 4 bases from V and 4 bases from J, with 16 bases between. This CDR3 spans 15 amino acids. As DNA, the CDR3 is TGTGCCAGCAGTTCTGCGGCAGGGCGGGTCTATGGCTACACCTTC. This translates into CASSSAAGRVYGYTF.